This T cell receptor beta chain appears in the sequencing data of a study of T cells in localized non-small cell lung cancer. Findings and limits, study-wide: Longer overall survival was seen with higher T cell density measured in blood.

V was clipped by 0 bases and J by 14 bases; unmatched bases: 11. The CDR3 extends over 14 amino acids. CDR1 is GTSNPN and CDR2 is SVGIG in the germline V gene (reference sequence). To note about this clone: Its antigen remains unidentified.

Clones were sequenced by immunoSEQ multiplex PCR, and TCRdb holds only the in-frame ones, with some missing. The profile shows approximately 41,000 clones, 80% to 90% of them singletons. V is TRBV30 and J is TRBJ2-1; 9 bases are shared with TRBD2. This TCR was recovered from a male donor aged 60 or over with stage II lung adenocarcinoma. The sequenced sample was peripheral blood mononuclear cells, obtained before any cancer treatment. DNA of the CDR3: TGTGCCTGGAGTGTACCGGCGGGAGGGCCTCGGAAGTTCTTC. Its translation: CAWSVPAGGPRKFF.